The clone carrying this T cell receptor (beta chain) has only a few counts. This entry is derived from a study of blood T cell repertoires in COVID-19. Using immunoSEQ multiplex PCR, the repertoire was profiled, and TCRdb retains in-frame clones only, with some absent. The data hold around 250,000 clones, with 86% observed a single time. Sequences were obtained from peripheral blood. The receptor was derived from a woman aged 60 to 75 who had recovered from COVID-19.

The CDR3: CASSMGLTGLEQPQHF. The CDR3 DNA follows: TGTGCCAGTAGTATGGGGTTGACAGGCCTGGAGCAGCCCCAGCATTTT. The genes are TRBV19 and TRBJ1-5; a weak D match, TRBD1 (6 bases). Germline V lookup: CDR1 LNHDA, CDR2 SQIVND (reference sequence). CDR3 length: 16 residues. V lost 3 bases and J lost 7, with 19 bases in between.